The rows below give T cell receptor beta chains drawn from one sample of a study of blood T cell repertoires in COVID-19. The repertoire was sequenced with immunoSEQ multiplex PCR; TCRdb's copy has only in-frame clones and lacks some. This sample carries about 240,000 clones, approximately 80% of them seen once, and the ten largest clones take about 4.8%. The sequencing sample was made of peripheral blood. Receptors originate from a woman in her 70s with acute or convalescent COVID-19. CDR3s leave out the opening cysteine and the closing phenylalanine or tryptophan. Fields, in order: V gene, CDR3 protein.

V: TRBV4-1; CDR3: ASSQDGQGNYGYT
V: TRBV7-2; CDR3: ASSRTAPNTGELF
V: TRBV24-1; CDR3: ATSDPATGQY
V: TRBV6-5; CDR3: ASIPRRTRYEQY
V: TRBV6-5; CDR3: ASSYFRGGAGEKLF
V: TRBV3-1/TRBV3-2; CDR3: ASSQVGDYGYT
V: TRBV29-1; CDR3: SVGGAGLAGTGELF
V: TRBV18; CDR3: ASSPRGLETQY
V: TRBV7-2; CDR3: ASSLARDYYNEQF
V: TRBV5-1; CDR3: ASSPGQGRVETQY
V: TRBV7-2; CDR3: ASSPDRDSPLH
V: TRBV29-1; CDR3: SVPGQGAVRRATEAF
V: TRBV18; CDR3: ASSLDRVGNEKLF
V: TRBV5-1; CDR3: ASRPLQGAGNTIY
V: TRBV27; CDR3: ASSRQGASGNTIY
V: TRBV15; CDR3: ATSGLTGLKLF
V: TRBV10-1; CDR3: ASSEGQKNTEAF
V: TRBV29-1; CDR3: SSLRGQAGYT
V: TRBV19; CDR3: ASSTALTGVSGNTIY
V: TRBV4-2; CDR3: ASSQEYMASDTQY
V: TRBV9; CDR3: ASSPGGLGAGELF
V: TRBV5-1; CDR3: ASSDPPGGEQF
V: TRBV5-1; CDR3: ASSGLSGYEQY
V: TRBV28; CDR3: ASSLLQDSKLF
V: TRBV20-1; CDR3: SARDRDGYT
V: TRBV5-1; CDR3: ASSLVVEGDTEAF
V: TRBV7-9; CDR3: ASSSQGSPLH
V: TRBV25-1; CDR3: ASSEYGGWYGYT
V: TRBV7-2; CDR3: ASRPAGVGGSYT
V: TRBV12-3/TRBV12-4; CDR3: ASRPDGNYGYT
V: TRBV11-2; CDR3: ASSLYRYNEQF
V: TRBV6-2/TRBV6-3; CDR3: ASSYSQGSERTKQY
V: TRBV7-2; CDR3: ASSLASGFSDSPLH
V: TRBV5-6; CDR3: ASSLPLAGGYEQY
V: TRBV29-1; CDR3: SVFSETQY
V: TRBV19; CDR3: ASSPSGGNTGELF
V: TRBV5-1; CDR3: ASSLAVQGSGANVLT
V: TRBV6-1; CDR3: ASSDQLEPYEQY
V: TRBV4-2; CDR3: ASSHPGQSNSGNTIY
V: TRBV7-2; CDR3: ASSLVARANEQF
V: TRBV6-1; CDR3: ASSEDRISSYNSPLH
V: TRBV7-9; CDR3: ASSFTGSTEAF
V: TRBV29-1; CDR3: SVGQGADQPQH
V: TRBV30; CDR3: AWSAFSNNEQF
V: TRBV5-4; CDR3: ASSLGSGQKLF
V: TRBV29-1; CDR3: SVLVESAQVKLF
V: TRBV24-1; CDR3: ATSESYNNEAF
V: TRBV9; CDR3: ASSGPPGQLYEQY
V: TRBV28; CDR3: ASSTWTGPTEAF
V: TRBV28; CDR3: ASSLIGGPGYGYT
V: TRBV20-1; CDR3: SASIISNYGYT
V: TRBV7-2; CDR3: ASIVGGSAAQAF
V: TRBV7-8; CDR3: ASSLEGQGVNEQF
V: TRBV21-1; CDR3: ASSKGSGTVFNEKLF
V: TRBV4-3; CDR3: ASSPGFDRPNEKLF
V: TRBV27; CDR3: ASSSRGGRSYEQY
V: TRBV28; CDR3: ASSSDSSNYGYT
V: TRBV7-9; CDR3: ALTWTSTDTQY
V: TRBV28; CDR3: ASIGGTYEQY